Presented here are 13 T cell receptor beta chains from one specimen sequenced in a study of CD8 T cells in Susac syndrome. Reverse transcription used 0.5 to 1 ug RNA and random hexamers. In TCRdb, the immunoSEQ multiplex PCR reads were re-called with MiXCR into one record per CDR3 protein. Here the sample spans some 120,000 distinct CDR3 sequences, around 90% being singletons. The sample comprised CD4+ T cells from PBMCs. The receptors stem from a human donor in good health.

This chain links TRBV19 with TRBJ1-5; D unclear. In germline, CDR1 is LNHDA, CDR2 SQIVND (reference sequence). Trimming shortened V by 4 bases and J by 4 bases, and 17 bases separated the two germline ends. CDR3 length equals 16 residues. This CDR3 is CASSNDFGSLNQPQHF. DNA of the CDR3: TGTGCCAGTAGTAACGATTTTGGGAGCCTAAATCAGCCCCAGCATTTT.

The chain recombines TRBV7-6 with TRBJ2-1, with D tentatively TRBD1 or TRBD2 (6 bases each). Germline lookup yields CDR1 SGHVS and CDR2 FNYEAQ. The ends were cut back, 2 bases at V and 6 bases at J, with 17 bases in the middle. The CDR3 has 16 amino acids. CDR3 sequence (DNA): TGTGCCAGCAGCTTATCCTGGGGGGCGGTCACCAATGAGCAGTTCTTC. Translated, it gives CASSLSWGAVTNEQFF.

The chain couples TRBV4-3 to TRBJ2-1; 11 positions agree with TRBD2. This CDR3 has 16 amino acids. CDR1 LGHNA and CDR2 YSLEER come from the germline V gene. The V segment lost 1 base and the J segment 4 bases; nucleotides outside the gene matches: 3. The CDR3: CASSQAWTSGYNEQFF. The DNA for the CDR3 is TGCGCCAGCAGCCAAGCGTGGACTAGCGGGTACAATGAGCAGTTCTTC.

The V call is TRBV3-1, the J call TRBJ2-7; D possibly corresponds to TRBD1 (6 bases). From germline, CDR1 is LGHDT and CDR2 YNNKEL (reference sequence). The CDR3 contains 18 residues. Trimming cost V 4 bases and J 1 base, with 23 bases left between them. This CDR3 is CASSPKQTPRGLSYEQYF. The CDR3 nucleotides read TGTGCCAGCAGCCCGAAACAAACCCCCAGGGGTTTGTCCTACGAGCAGTACTTC.

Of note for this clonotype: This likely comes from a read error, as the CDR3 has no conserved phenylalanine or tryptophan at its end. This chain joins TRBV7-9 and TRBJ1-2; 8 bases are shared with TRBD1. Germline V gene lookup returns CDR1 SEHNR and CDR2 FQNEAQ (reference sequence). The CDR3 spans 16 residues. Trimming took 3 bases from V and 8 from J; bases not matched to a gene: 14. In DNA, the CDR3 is TGTGCCAGCAGCTTCCTGGATGGACAGGGAAGAGGAGGCTACACCGTC. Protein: CASSFLDGQGRGGYTV.

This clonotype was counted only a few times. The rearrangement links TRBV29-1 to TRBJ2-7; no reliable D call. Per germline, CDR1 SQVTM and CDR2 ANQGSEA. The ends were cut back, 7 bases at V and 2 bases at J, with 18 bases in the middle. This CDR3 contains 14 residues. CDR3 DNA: TGCAGCGCTGACGTTGGATCTTACCCCTACGAGCAGTACTTC. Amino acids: CSADVGSYPYEQYF.

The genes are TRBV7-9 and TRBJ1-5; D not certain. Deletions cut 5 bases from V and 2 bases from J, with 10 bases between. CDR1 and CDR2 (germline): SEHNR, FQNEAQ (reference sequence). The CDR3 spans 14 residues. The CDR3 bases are TGTGCCAGCAGCCTTATGGAGGGCAATCAGCCCCAGCATTTT. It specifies CASSLMEGNQPQHF.

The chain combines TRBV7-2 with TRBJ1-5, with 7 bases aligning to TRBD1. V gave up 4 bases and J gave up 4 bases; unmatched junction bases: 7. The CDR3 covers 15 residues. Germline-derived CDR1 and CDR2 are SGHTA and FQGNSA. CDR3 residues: CASSWGRGQNQPQHF. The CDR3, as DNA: TGTGCCAGCAGCTGGGGACGGGGACAGAATCAGCCCCAGCATTTT.

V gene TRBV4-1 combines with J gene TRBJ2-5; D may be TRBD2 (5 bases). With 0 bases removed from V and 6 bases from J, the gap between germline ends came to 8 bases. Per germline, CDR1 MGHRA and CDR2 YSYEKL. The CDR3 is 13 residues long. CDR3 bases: TGCGCCAGCAGCCAAGATCCCGGGAAGACCCAGTACTTC. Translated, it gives CASSQDPGKTQYF.

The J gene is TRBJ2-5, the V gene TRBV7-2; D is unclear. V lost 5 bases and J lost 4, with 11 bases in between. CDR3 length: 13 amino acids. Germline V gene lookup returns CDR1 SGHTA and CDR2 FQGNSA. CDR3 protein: CASSRTPGETQYF. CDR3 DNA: TGTGCCAGCAGCAGAACCCCGGGAGAGACCCAGTACTTC.

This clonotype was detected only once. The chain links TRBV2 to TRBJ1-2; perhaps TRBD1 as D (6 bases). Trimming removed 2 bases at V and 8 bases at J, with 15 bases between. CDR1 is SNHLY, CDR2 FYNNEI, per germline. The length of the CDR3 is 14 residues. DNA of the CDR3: TGTGCCAGCAGTGAAATGATACAGGGAAGAGGCTACACCTTC. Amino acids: CASSEMIQGRGYTF.

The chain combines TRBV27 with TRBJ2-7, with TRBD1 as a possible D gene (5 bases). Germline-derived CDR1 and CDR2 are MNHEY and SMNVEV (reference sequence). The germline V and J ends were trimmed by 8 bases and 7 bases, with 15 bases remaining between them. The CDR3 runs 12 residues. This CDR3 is CASGARRREQYF. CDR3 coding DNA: TGTGCCAGCGGGGCACGGCGCAGAGAGCAGTACTTC.

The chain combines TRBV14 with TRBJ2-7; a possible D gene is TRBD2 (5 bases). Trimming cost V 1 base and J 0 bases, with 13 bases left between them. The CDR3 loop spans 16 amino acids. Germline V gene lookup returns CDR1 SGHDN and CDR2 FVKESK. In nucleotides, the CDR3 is TGTGCCAGCAGCCAAGCCCGGAGGAATTACTCCTACGAGCAGTACTTC. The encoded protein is CASSQARRNYSYEQYF.